Presented here are 14 T cell receptor beta chains from one specimen sequenced in a study of blood T cell repertoires in COVID-19. Repertoires were generated with immunoSEQ multiplex PCR, while TCRdb's copy carries only in-frame clones and drops some. The profile shows hundreds of thousands of clones, about 85% of them singletons. The source material was peripheral blood. The receptors were gathered from a woman in her 50s who had recovered from COVID-19.

The chain uses TRBV5-1 and TRBJ1-2; a possible D gene is TRBD1 (6 bases). CDR3 length: 15 residues. V was pared by 0 bases and J by 4 bases, with 13 bases between. The germline V gene encodes CDR1 SGHRS and CDR2 YFSETQ. CDR3 residues: CASSLGSARGYGYTF. The DNA of the CDR3 is TGCGCCAGCAGCTTGGGGTCCGCCAGGGGCTATGGCTACACCTTC.

This clone was seen more than once but under ten times. The chain links TRBV18 to TRBJ2-7; 8 bases line up with TRBD1. The CDR3 runs 16 residues. J gave up 3 bases and V 3 bases, and 10 bases lay outside the gene matches. CDR1 is KGHSH and CDR2 is LQKENI in the germline V gene. The CDR3 sequence is CASSPRQGTSGYEQYF. Here the CDR3 DNA reads TGTGCCAGCTCACCGCGACAGGGGACGAGTGGCTACGAGCAGTACTTC.

A word on this clone: The sample holds other DNA sequences that translate to the same CDR3. The J gene is TRBJ1-2, the V gene TRBV6-5, with no clear D. The CDR3 is 13 amino acids. The germline V gene encodes CDR1 MNHEY and CDR2 SVGAGI. Trimming removed 0 bases from V and 7 bases from J, with 9 bases in between. The CDR3 is CASSYSRGSGYTF. CDR3 nucleotides: TGTGCCAGCAGTTACTCCCGGGGTAGTGGCTACACCTTC.

The rearrangement joins TRBV29-1 to TRBJ1-2, with TRBD1 matching 10 bases. Germline CDR1 SQVTM, CDR2 ANQGSEA. There are 14 residues in the CDR3. The trim removed 6 bases at V and 4 bases at J, leaving 8 bases unmatched. CDR3: CSVVDRGRSYGYTF. DNA for the CDR3: TGCAGCGTGGTAGACAGGGGGCGAAGCTATGGCTACACCTTC.

The V and J genes are TRBV28 and TRBJ2-1; 7 bases are a match to TRBD1. This CDR3 comprises 15 residues. Germline V lookup: CDR1 MDHEN, CDR2 SYDVKM. The V gene end was trimmed by 6 bases and the J gene end by 2 bases; junction bases not matched to a gene: 7. For the CDR3, the DNA is TGTGCCAGCAGCAAGACAGGGACCCCCTACAATGAGCAGTTCTTC. Residues: CASSKTGTPYNEQFF.

J is TRBJ2-1 and V is TRBV7-3; 11 bases are shared with TRBD2. With V trimmed by 4 bases and J by 8 bases, 13 bases remained unmatched. The CDR3 is 17 residues long. CDR1 SGHTA and CDR2 FQGTGA come from the germline V gene. CDR3 sequence reads: CASSSGLSGRAKDEQFF. CDR3 nucleotide sequence: TGTGCCAGCAGCTCGGGACTTAGCGGGAGGGCCAAGGATGAGCAGTTCTTC.

This chain links TRBV9 with TRBJ2-3, with D unresolved. Germline CDR1 is SGDLS and CDR2 is YYNGEE. V shed 0 bases and J shed 2 bases, with 10 bases lying between them. The CDR3 spans 15 residues. CDR3 protein: CASSVVGAYTDTQYF. Here the CDR3 DNA reads TGTGCCAGCAGCGTAGTAGGAGCATACACAGATACGCAGTATTTT.

This clone was observed a few times. The chain carries TRBV14 and TRBJ2-7, with a possible D match to TRBD2 (5 bases). The CDR3 is made up of 12 amino acids. Deletions cut 1 base from V and 6 bases from J, with 7 bases between. CDR1 and CDR2 (germline): SGHDN, FVKESK. CDR3 DNA sequence: TGTGCCAGCAGCCAAGGAGGGTTCGAGCAGTACTTC. Its translation: CASSQGGFEQYF. Based on the CDR3 plus reference TRBV14 and TRBJ2-7, the full variable domain is EAGVTQFPSHSVIEKGQTVTLRCDPISGHDNLYWYRRVMGKEIKFLLHFVKESKQDESGMPNNRFLAERTGGTYSTLKVQPAELEDSGVYFCASSQGGFEQYFGPGTRLTVT.

The chain links TRBV5-1 to TRBJ1-5, with 7 bases aligning to TRBD1. V shed 4 bases and J 4 bases; nucleotides not matched to a gene: 8. The CDR3 runs to 15 residues. CDR1 is SGHRS and CDR2 is YFSETQ in the germline V gene. The CDR3 sequence: CASSPDRNGNQPQHF. CDR3 DNA: TGCGCCAGCAGCCCGGACAGGAATGGGAATCAGCCCCAGCATTTT.

The chain joins TRBV6-2 or TRBV6-3 to TRBJ1-2; D is possibly TRBD1 (6 bases). Trimming stripped 2 bases from V and 8 bases from J, with 15 bases between. CDR1 is MNHEY and CDR2 is SVGEGT in the germline V gene. The CDR3 covers 14 residues. The CDR3 spells CASSYPLPGDGYTF. The CDR3 nucleotides read TGTGCCAGCAGTTACCCCCTCCCAGGGGACGGCTACACCTTC.

This clone was detected a few times. This chain joins TRBV7-3 and TRBJ1-2; 7 bases align to TRBD1. The J segment lost 3 bases and the V segment lost 6 bases, leaving 7 bases of the junction unmatched. The CDR3 runs 14 residues. Germline V gene sequence: CDR1 SGHTA, CDR2 FQGTGA. CDR3 sequence: CASRGGQTYYGYTF. The DNA for the CDR3 is TGTGCCAGCAGGGGGGGACAGACTTACTATGGCTACACCTTC.

The rearrangement links TRBV24-1 to TRBJ1-2, with D possibly being TRBD1 (5 bases). Germline CDR1 and CDR2: KGHDR and SFDVKD. V lost 3 bases to trimming and J lost 4 bases, with 17 bases between them. The CDR3 spans 16 residues. The CDR3 spells CATSDHLLGRSYGYTF. The CDR3 DNA is TGTGCCACCAGTGATCACTTACTGGGGCGAAGCTATGGCTACACCTTC.

This clone has just one count. The J gene is TRBJ2-1, the V gene TRBV28; 8 bases fit TRBD1. Trimming removed 6 bases from V and 5 bases from J; junction bases left unmatched: 9. The CDR3 contains 15 residues. Germline V CDR1 and CDR2: MDHEN, SYDVKM. DNA for the CDR3: TGTGCCAGCAGCCAGACAGGGGTACGAAACAATGAGCAGTTCTTC. It yields the protein CASSQTGVRNNEQFF.

As to this clone: Other nucleotide sequences from this sample produce the same CDR3. This rearrangement joins TRBV19 to TRBJ1-1; TRBD1 aligns across 7 bases. The CDR3 totals 13 residues. The germline CDR1 and CDR2 sequences are LNHDA and SQIVND (reference sequence). The trim removed 8 bases at V and 5 bases at J, leaving 8 bases unmatched. CDR3 loop: CASSPGGRTEAFF. In nucleotides, the CDR3 is TGTGCCAGTTCCCCAGGGGGGCGGACTGAAGCTTTCTTT.